These T cell receptor beta chains were read from a single sample in a study of cytotoxic CD8 clonotypes in ibrutinib-treated CLL. Method: immunoSEQ multiplex PCR; TCRdb's copy keeps in-frame clones and lacks some. The data hold about 24,000 clones, with around 73% observed a single time. Source: PBMCs, taken before ibrutinib treatment. These receptors were taken from a human donor with chronic lymphocytic leukemia. The CDR3 runs from the conserved cysteine through the conserved F or W. Fields, in order: D gene, clone size, V gene, J gene, CDR3 protein, CDR3 DNA. The D gene is left open where the match is weak. Size values are once, few and many counts, or a class for expanded clones, and some rows have none.

-	-	TRBV19	TRBJ1-4	CASSRTVTNEKLFF	TGTGCCAGTAGTCGGACAGTAACTAATGAAAAACTGTTTTTT
TRBD2	-	TRBV5-4	TRBJ2-7	CASSWGGLKEQYF	TGTGCCAGCAGCTGGGGGGGTTTGAAAGAGCAGTACTTC
-	-	TRBV5-1	TRBJ2-1	CASSSDTSREQFF	TGCGCCAGCAGTTCGGATACTAGCAGGGAGCAGTTCTTC
TRBD1	-	TRBV28	TRBJ2-5	CASSTRTGRFEEQYF	TGTGCCAGCAGTACCCGGACAGGGCGGTTTGAGGAGCAGTACTTC
-	-	TRBV5-1	TRBJ2-1	CASSHIQGLGYNEQFF	TGCGCCAGCAGCCATATACAGGGTTTGGGGTACAATGAGCAGTTCTTC
-	-	TRBV5-1	TRBJ2-5	CASSLDGETQYF	TGCGCCAGCAGCTTGGACGGAGAGACCCAGTACTTC
-	-	TRBV5-1	TRBJ2-5	CASSLGGLPGRETQYF	TGCGCCAGCAGCTTGGGGGGACTCCCCGGGCGGGAGACCCAGTACTTC
TRBD2	-	TRBV6-5	TRBJ2-1	CASTLAGNNEQFF	TGTGCCAGCACCCTAGCGGGAAATAATGAGCAGTTCTTC
-	-	TRBV6-1	TRBJ1-5	CASSEGAGMALNQPQHF	TGTGCCAGCAGTGAAGGGGCAGGGATGGCCCTAAATCAGCCCCAGCATTTT
-	-	TRBV29-1	TRBJ2-5	CSVTGVRGETQYF	TGCAGCGTGACCGGAGTTAGGGGTGAGACCCAGTACTTC
-	-	TRBV30	TRBJ2-6	CAWGLARGVANVLTF	TGTGCCTGGGGCCTCGCTAGAGGGGTGGCCAACGTCCTGACTTTC
TRBD1	-	TRBV2	TRBJ2-1	CASSEPRGRLNEQFF	TGTGCCAGCAGTGAACCCAGGGGGCGGCTTAATGAGCAGTTCTTC
-	-	TRBV18	TRBJ1-1	CASSGDLGLTEAFF	TGTGCCAGCTCCGGGGACTTGGGGCTCACTGAAGCTTTCTTT
TRBD1	-	TRBV11-2	TRBJ1-1	CASSLSGGQHTEAFF	TGTGCCAGCAGCTTATCAGGGGGCCAGCACACTGAAGCTTTCTTT
TRBD2	few	TRBV5-1	TRBJ2-1	CASSLGAGGPDEQFF	TGCGCCAGCAGCTTGGGGGCGGGAGGGCCAGATGAGCAGTTCTTC
-	-	TRBV9	TRBJ2-5	CASSVSGHLFITQEQYF	TGTGCCAGCAGCGTATCGGGACATTTATTTATTACGCAGGAGCAGTACTTC
-	-	TRBV6-5	TRBJ1-1	CASSSAVNTEAFF	TGTGCCAGCAGTTCGGCGGTGAACACTGAAGCTTTCTTT
-	-	TRBV28	TRBJ2-6	CASSSPSSGANVLTF	TGTGCCAGCAGTTCACCTAGCTCTGGGGCCAACGTCCTGACTTTC
-	-	TRBV18	TRBJ2-1	CASSPRGNDEQFF	TGTGCCAGCTCCCCCCGGGGGAACGATGAGCAGTTCTTC
TRBD1	-	TRBV2	TRBJ2-7	CASRDSPGQSYEQYF	TGTGCCAGCAGGGACAGTCCGGGACAGTCCTACGAGCAGTACTTC
-	few	TRBV5-1	TRBJ1-2	CASSPGLGADGYTF	TGCGCCAGCAGCCCCGGTCTGGGGGCGGATGGCTACACCTTC
-	-	TRBV15	TRBJ2-5	CATSTGEETQYF	TGTGCCACCAGCACAGGGGAAGAGACCCAGTACTTC
-	-	TRBV28	TRBJ2-7	CASSLGTEYEQYF	TGTGCCAGCAGTCTCGGGACGGAATACGAGCAGTACTTC
-	-	TRBV1	TRBJ1-1	CTSSRSGVNTEAFF	TGCACCAGCAGCCGTTCAGGGGTGAACACTGAAGCTTTCTTT
-	-	TRBV27	TRBJ2-3	CASSLESRLAGTDTQYF	TGTGCCAGCAGTTTAGAGAGTAGGCTAGCAGGCACAGATACGCAGTATTTT
-	-	TRBV14	TRBJ1-3	CASSSPDRAAGNTIYF	TGTGCCAGCAGCTCTCCGGACAGAGCTGCCGGAAACACCATATATTTT
-	few	TRBV11-2	TRBJ1-2	CASSFDRRGDYGYTF	TGTGCCAGCAGCTTTGACAGGAGGGGTGACTATGGCTACACCTTC
TRBD1	-	TRBV30	TRBJ2-7	CAWTGQGAYEQYF	TGTGCCTGGACCGGACAGGGGGCGTACGAGCAGTACTTC
TRBD1	-	TRBV19	TRBJ2-7	CASSPTGQGGYEQYF	TGTGCCAGTAGTCCTACGGGACAGGGCGGCTACGAGCAGTACTTC
-	-	TRBV5-8	TRBJ2-5	CASSLKETQYF	TGTGCCAGCAGCTTGAAAGAGACCCAGTACTTC
-	-	TRBV2	TRBJ2-4	CASREGRTNIQYF	TGTGCCAGCAGGGAAGGCAGAACAAACATTCAGTACTTC
-	-	TRBV6-5	TRBJ1-4	CASSYSSATNEKLFF	TGTGCCAGCAGTTACTCCAGTGCAACTAATGAAAAACTGTTTTTT
-	-	TRBV5-4	TRBJ1-4	CASSLMLDEKLFF	TGTGCCAGCAGCTTGATGCTCGATGAAAAACTGTTTTTT
TRBD2	once	TRBV6-1	TRBJ2-5	CASSEGVQPGLAGQETQYF	TGTGCCAGCAGTGAAGGAGTTCAACCGGGACTAGCGGGACAAGAGACCCAGTACTTC
-	once	TRBV4-2	TRBJ2-1	CASSQERHNEQFF	TGTGCCAGCAGCCAAGAGAGACACAATGAGCAGTTCTTC
TRBD2	-	TRBV19	TRBJ2-4	CASSISASGSDLAKNIQYF	TGTGCCAGTAGTATTTCTGCTAGCGGGAGTGATCTAGCCAAAAACATTCAGTACTTC
-	-	TRBV5-8	TRBJ2-3	CASSLAGPGSDTQYF	TGTGCCAGCAGCTTGGCAGGGCCCGGATCAGATACGCAGTATTTT
TRBD2	-	TRBV5-4	TRBJ2-1	CASSSPGSGRAFHNEQFF	TGTGCCAGCAGCTCCCCGGGGAGCGGGAGGGCCTTCCACAATGAGCAGTTCTTC
-	-	TRBV15	TRBJ1-2	CATSKTDSNYGYTF	TGTGCCACCAGCAAGACAGACTCTAACTATGGCTACACCTTC
TRBD2	few	TRBV15	TRBJ2-1	CATSRVLAGGGGEQFF	TGTGCCACCAGCAGAGTACTAGCGGGAGGGGGAGGTGAGCAGTTCTTC
TRBD1	few	TRBV28	TRBJ1-5	CASSSTGLSNQPQHF	TGTGCCAGCAGTTCGACAGGGTTGAGCAATCAGCCCCAGCATTTT
-	-	TRBV9	TRBJ1-2	CASSVPNKNGYTF	TGTGCCAGCAGCGTACCTAATAAAAATGGCTACACCTTC